These 21 T cell receptor beta chains came from one sample sequenced in a study of shared clonotypes between healthy human individuals. TCRdb's copy holds only in-frame clones and misses some; the assay was immunoSEQ multiplex PCR. The table includes about 2.3 million clones, more than 85% detected once. Sequences were obtained from naive CD4+ T cells from PBMCs. Subset noted: CD45RA+ positively selected. Receptor source: a man aged 18 to 35 in good health. Some clones in this sample may be carry-over from other donors' samples.

The chain carries TRBV4-2 and TRBJ2-7; 8 bases match TRBD1. The CDR3 has 16 residues. After removal of 0 bases from V and 2 bases from J, the junction contained 6 bases not matched to a gene. Germline V gene lookup returns CDR1 LGHNA and CDR2 YNFKEQ. CDR3 region: CASSQDSPGGTYEQYF. For the CDR3, the DNA is TGTGCCAGCAGCCAAGATTCCCCAGGGGGCACCTACGAGCAGTACTTC.

The rearrangement links TRBV7-8 to TRBJ2-5; D possibly corresponds to TRBD2 (6 bases). V was cut by 0 bases and J by 7 bases, with 15 bases left in between. The germline CDR1 and CDR2 sequences are SGHVS and FQNEAQ. This CDR3 spans 15 amino acids. The CDR3 nucleotides are TGTGCCAGCAGCTTAGCCCCCCGATTGGGGGGGACCCAGTACTTC. This gives the protein CASSLAPRLGGTQYF.

Notes on this clone: The same CDR3 can be traced to other DNA sequences in this sample. The V call is TRBV6-5, the J call TRBJ1-5, with 7 bases that match TRBD1. V lost 5 bases to trimming and J lost 6 bases; unmatched junction nucleotides: 4. Per germline, CDR1 MNHEY and CDR2 SVGAGI. There are 13 residues in the CDR3. The CDR3 sequence is CASSRTGGQPQHF. CDR3 nucleotides: TGTGCCAGCAGTAGGACAGGAGGTCAGCCCCAGCATTTT.

The genes are TRBV29-1 and TRBJ2-5; tentatively, D is TRBD2 (6 bases). The length of the CDR3 is 13 residues. Trimming took 6 bases from V and 4 from J, leaving 15 bases between them. Germline assignment: CDR1 SQVTM and CDR2 ANQGSEA. CDR3 sequence: CSVAGSYGETQYF. CDR3 coding DNA: TGCAGCGTAGCGGGTTCTTACGGAGAGACCCAGTACTTC.

The chain has TRBV28 and TRBJ2-1; 7 bases line up with TRBD2. The CDR3 sequence is 15 residues long. The V segment lost 5 bases and the J segment 9 bases; nucleotides outside the gene matches: 13. The germline CDR1 and CDR2 sequences are MDHEN and SYDVKM. The CDR3 DNA sequence: TGTGCCAGCAGTCCCCCGGGGCGGGAGTTGATTGAGCAGTTCTTC. Translated, it gives CASSPPGRELIEQFF. The variable domain in full, completed from reference TRBV28 and TRBJ2-1, reads DVKVTQSSRYLVKRTGEKVFLECVQDMDHENMFWYRQDPGLGLRLIYFSYDVKMKEKGDIPEGYSVSREKKERFSLILESASTNQTSMYLCASSPPGRELIEQFFGPGTRLTVL.

J is TRBJ2-1 and V is TRBV6-1, with a weak D call TRBD2 (5 bases). Germline assignment: CDR1 MNHNS and CDR2 SASEGT. There are 12 residues in the CDR3. V gave up 1 base and J gave up 12 bases, with 10 bases separating them. The DNA of the CDR3 is TGTGCCAGCAGTGAAGGGGCACGGGGGCAGTTCTTC. Translating gives CASSEGARGQFF.

This chain joins TRBV7-3 and TRBJ2-2, with D perhaps matching TRBD1 (5 bases). Germline CDR1 and CDR2: SGHTA and FQGTGA. This CDR3 comprises 13 residues. The germline V and J ends were trimmed by 3 bases and 6 bases, with 8 bases remaining between them. The CDR3: CASSFRQPGELFF. CDR3 DNA sequence: TGTGCCAGCAGCTTCCGACAGCCCGGGGAGCTGTTTTTT.

The rearrangement joins TRBV2 to TRBJ1-1, with 7 nucleotides matching TRBD1. CDR1 SNHLY and CDR2 FYNNEI come from the germline V gene. Losses at the gene ends were 5 bases for V and 4 bases for J; bases not matched to a gene: 7. This CDR3 spans 14 amino acids. This chain's CDR3 is CASSRQGGGTEAFF. Here the CDR3 DNA reads TGTGCCAGCAGTAGACAGGGAGGGGGCACTGAAGCTTTCTTT.

The rearrangement joins TRBV29-1 to TRBJ2-7; 11 nucleotides agree with TRBD2. The CDR3 length is 14 residues. V trimming: 5 bases; J trimming: 4 bases; junction bases outside the gene matches: 7. The V gene's germline CDR1 is SQVTM and CDR2 ANQGSEA. The chain's CDR3 is CSVSLAGGSYEQYF. In DNA form, the CDR3 reads TGCAGCGTTTCGCTAGCGGGAGGTAGTTACGAGCAGTACTTC.

The V and J genes are TRBV30 and TRBJ1-3; D is unresolved. The CDR3 extends over 15 amino acids. Trimming shortened V by 1 base and J by 4 bases, and 14 bases separated the two germline ends. Germline assignment: CDR1 GTSNPN and CDR2 SVGIG (reference sequence). CDR3 in amino acids: CAWSELSLRGNTIYF. The DNA for the CDR3 is TGTGCCTGGAGTGAACTGTCGCTCAGAGGAAACACCATATATTTT.

The chain couples TRBV29-1 to TRBJ1-1, with D hard to call. CDR3 size: 13 residues. CDR1 and CDR2 (germline): SQVTM, ANQGSEA. V lost 6 bases and J 4 bases, leaving 15 bases between the germline ends. The CDR3 nucleotides read TGCAGCGTGGGGAGAGAGGAGGGCACTGAAGCTTTCTTT. It translates to CSVGREEGTEAFF.

The rearrangement links TRBV28 to TRBJ1-2; the D is unclear. Per the germline V gene, CDR1 is MDHEN and CDR2 is SYDVKM. This CDR3 comprises 14 residues. V was shortened by 2 bases and J by 8 bases, with 15 bases between the two germline ends. CDR3 protein: CASSLASALQGYTF. DNA for the CDR3: TGTGCCAGCAGTTTAGCGTCAGCGCTGCAGGGCTACACCTTC.

About this clone itself: Other DNA sequences in this specimen translate into the identical CDR3. The V call is TRBV11-3, the J call TRBJ2-7; D may be TRBD1 or TRBD2 (6 bases each). CDR3 length equals 14 residues. Trimming took off 5 bases at V and 1 base at J, with 12 bases between the two ends. CDR1 and CDR2 from the germline V gene are SGHNT and YENEEA. Here the CDR3 reads CASSLRGGSYEQYF. CDR3 coding DNA: TGTGCCAGCAGCCTCCGAGGGGGGTCCTACGAGCAGTACTTC.

This clone was counted only a few times. This sequence joins TRBV7-9 and TRBJ1-1; D call uncertain. The CDR3 runs to 12 residues. V lost 4 bases to trimming and J lost 4 bases, with 7 bases between them. Germline V gives CDR1 SEHNR, CDR2 FQNEAQ (reference sequence). Here the CDR3 reads CASSSGPTEAFF. CDR3 in DNA: TGTGCCAGCAGCTCCGGGCCCACTGAAGCTTTCTTT.

The chain couples TRBV5-1 to TRBJ1-4; unclear D gene. Germline assignment: CDR1 SGHRS and CDR2 YFSETQ. The CDR3 contains 15 residues. V lost 0 bases to trimming and J lost 5 bases, with 11 bases between them. The chain's CDR3 is CASSLALRQNEKLFF. DNA for the CDR3: TGCGCCAGCAGCTTGGCCTTGAGGCAGAATGAAAAACTGTTTTTT.

A remark on this clone: Other DNA sequences in this sample translate to the same CDR3. The genes are TRBV7-9 and TRBJ2-6, with D perhaps TRBD1 or TRBD2 (5 bases each). V lost 5 bases and J lost 2, with 10 bases in between. Germline V gene sequence: CDR1 SEHNR, CDR2 FQNEAQ (reference sequence). The CDR3 runs 15 residues. CDR3 nucleotide sequence: TGTGCCAGCAGCAGAGGGACCGCTGGGGCCAACGTCCTGACTTTC. Translation gives CASSRGTAGANVLTF.

The rearrangement uses TRBV6-5 and TRBJ1-2, with a weak D call TRBD1 (6 bases). The V gene lost 2 bases and the J gene lost 8 bases, with 12 bases spanning the gap. This CDR3 has 13 residues. CDR1 MNHEY and CDR2 SVGAGI come from the germline V gene. CDR3 in amino acids: CASSYDRHEGYTF. CDR3 bases: TGTGCCAGCAGTTACGACAGGCACGAGGGCTACACCTTC.

The CDR3 loop is CASSFTLGASYEQYF. Here the CDR3 DNA reads TGTGCCAGCAGCTTTACCCTGGGGGCCTCCTACGAGCAGTACTTC. The chain couples TRBV7-9 to TRBJ2-7; weak D call: TRBD1 (6 bases). The length of the CDR3 is 15 residues. Germline CDR1 SEHNR, CDR2 FQNEAQ (reference sequence). The V gene lost 3 bases and the J gene lost 0 bases, with 12 bases spanning the gap.

This chain joins TRBV5-4 and TRBJ2-3; 7 bases map to TRBD2. Looked up from germline, CDR1 is SGHNT and CDR2 is YYREEE (reference sequence). The CDR3 spans 15 residues. The ends lost 4 bases at V and 2 bases at J; junction bases unmatched: 7. The CDR3 DNA follows: TGTGCCAGCAGCGCTACTAGCGAGACCACAGATACGCAGTATTTT. Protein: CASSATSETTDTQYF.

The chain is built from TRBV5-1 and TRBJ1-2; TRBD1 matches at 7 bases. Germline CDR1 reads SGHRS; CDR2 reads YFSETQ. V lost 1 base and J lost 6; bases outside the gene matches: 6. This CDR3 has 14 amino acids. The CDR3 coding sequence is TGCGCCAGCAGCTTGATGACAGGGTCGGATGGCTACACCTTC. Protein sequence: CASSLMTGSDGYTF.

The chain recombines TRBV4-2 with TRBJ1-6; D gene uncertain. CDR3 length: 13 residues. Looked up from germline, CDR1 is LGHNA and CDR2 is YNFKEQ. V was pared by 4 bases and J by 9 bases, with 10 bases between. The CDR3 loop reads CASSRDRSSPLHF. The CDR3 nucleotides read TGTGCCAGCAGCCGGGATAGGAGTTCACCCCTCCACTTT.